These 4 T cell receptor beta chains were sequenced from one sample in a study of patients and donors after allogeneic stem cell transplantation. In TCRdb, the RT-PCR reads were re-called with MiXCR into one record per CDR3 protein. The sample lists 800,000 to 1,000,000 distinct CDR3 sequences, roughly 18% occurring once. Sequencing was performed on blood, either unsorted or a sorted T cell fraction (not recorded which). These receptor sequences come from a human donor who was either an allogeneic HSCT recipient or a stem cell or donor lymphocyte infusion donor (not recorded which). It is not recorded whose cells these are; they may come from a transplant donor.

This clonotype was detected a few times. The V call is TRBV29-1, the J call TRBJ2-5; TRBD2 is a possible D gene (6 bases). Trimming left V 5 bases short and J 7 bases short, with 17 bases between. The germline V gene has CDR1 SQVTM and CDR2 ANQGSEA. CDR3 length: 13 residues. CDR3: CSVWDPSGGTQYF. DNA of the CDR3: TGCAGCGTTTGGGACCCTTCCGGGGGGACCCAGTACTTC.

The chain uses TRBV10-3 and TRBJ2-2; D possibly uses TRBD1 or TRBD2 (5 bases each). CDR1 is ENHRY, CDR2 SYGVKD, per germline. V lost 7 bases and J 5 bases, leaving 11 bases between the germline ends. This CDR3 is 13 amino acids long. The CDR3, as DNA: TGTGCCATCAACGGGGCAGTTACCGGGGAGCTGTTTTTT. This gives the protein CAINGAVTGELFF.

This chain joins TRBV7-8 and TRBJ1-5; D may be TRBD1 (6 bases). The CDR3 consists of 15 residues. The V end lost 6 bases, the J end lost 6 bases, and 18 bases lay between the germline ends. The germline V gene encodes CDR1 SGHVS and CDR2 FQNEAQ. The CDR3, as DNA: TGTGCCAGCAGTTCGGCTGTCGGGGGCATTCAGCCCCAGCATTTT. This gives the protein CASSSAVGGIQPQHF.

This clonotype turned up a few times. This chain joins TRBV7-8 and TRBJ1-5; 12 bases are a match to TRBD1. CDR1 SGHVS and CDR2 FQNEAQ come from the germline V gene. J was trimmed by 5 bases and V by 5 bases; bases with no gene match: 7. The CDR3 is 16 residues long. The CDR3 nucleotides read TGTGCCAGCAGCGCCACCGGGACAGGGGGCTATCAGCCCCAGCATTTT. Amino acids: CASSATGTGGYQPQHF.